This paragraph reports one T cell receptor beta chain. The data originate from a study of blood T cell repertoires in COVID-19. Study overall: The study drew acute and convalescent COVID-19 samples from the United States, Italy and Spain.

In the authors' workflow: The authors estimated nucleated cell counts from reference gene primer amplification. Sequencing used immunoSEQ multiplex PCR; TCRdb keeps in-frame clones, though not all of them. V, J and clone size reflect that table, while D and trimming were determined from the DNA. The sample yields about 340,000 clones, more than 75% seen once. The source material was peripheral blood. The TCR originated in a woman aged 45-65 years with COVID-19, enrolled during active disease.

Written as DNA, the CDR3 is TGTGCCAGCAGCCCCGAGGGACTCTCCTACGAGCAGTACTTC. This translates into CASSPEGLSYEQYF. The genes are TRBV7-9 and TRBJ2-7; TRBD2 is a possible D gene (6 bases). V lost 5 bases and J 0 bases, leaving 11 bases between the germline ends. Germline V lookup: CDR1 SEHNR, CDR2 FQNEAQ (reference sequence). The CDR3 runs to 14 residues. The complete variable domain, with remaining parts taken from reference TRBV7-9 and TRBJ2-7, reads DTGVSQNPRHKITKRGQNVTFRCDPISEHNRLYWYRQTLGQGPEFLTYFQNEAQLEKSRLLSDRFSAERPKGSFSTLEIQRTEQGDSAMYLCASSPEGLSYEQYFGPGTRLTVT.